The rows below give T cell receptor beta chains drawn from one sample of a study of OX40 agonist ivuxolimab in advanced cancers. Only in-frame clones appear in the TCRdb table, and some are missing; sequencing was by immunoSEQ multiplex PCR. The table records about 35,000 clones, 84% of them present only once. The sequencing here drew on CD4+ or CD8+ T cells sorted from blood, taken in a trial of the OX40 agonist ivuxolimab. The receptor set was obtained from an adult with an advanced solid tumor such as melanoma, head and neck, liver or kidney cancer. Each CDR3 is given without its conserved first and last residue. A clone size is listed for some rows: how often the clone was seen (once, few, many), or a class if it is expanded.

>TRBV28|NA
ASSLKGRYTQY
>TRBV28|many
ASSFVMNTEAF
>TRBV6-5|NA
ASSAGTGLSPLH
>TRBV30|NA
AGAAGTGELF
>TRBV6-5|few
ASSKRSSGGNEQF
>TRBV28|NA
ASSTGLALDTQY
>TRBV4-1|NA
ASSHPGAAEQY
>TRBV13|NA
ASSLAPDGQY
>TRBV12-5|NA
ASGLTLTDTQY
>TRBV28|few
ATTQGIAYEQY